The 21 T cell receptor beta chains below were found in one sample sequenced in a study of cytomegalovirus exposure and HLA in healthy donors. Primers for the PCR totalled 60 Vbeta and 13 Jbeta. Clones were read by immunoSEQ multiplex PCR, and TCRdb kept only the in-frame ones, dropping some. The data show 150,000 to 200,000 clones, about 86% seen once. The specimen was PBMCs. The receptor source for this set is a woman aged 18-29 years in good health and CMV-seropositive.

The gene calls are TRBV9 and TRBJ2-5; 9 positions match TRBD2. J lost 1 base, V lost 0 bases, and 10 bases had no gene match. The CDR3 is 18 amino acids. Germline CDR1 is SGDLS and CDR2 is YYNGEE. CDR3 coding DNA: TGTGCCAGCAGCGTAGGCGGGGGGGCCCCTCTTCTCCAAGAGACCCAGTACTTC. Amino acids: CASSVGGGAPLLQETQYF.

This chain links TRBV2 with TRBJ1-5; D not certain. The V and J ends lost 6 bases and 3 bases respectively, with 21 bases between them. This CDR3 contains 17 residues. Looked up from germline, CDR1 is SNHLY and CDR2 is FYNNEI. CDR3 sequence reads: CASRSTGSAGNNQPQHF. The CDR3 DNA reads as TGTGCCAGCAGATCAACGGGGAGTGCTGGGAACAATCAGCCCCAGCATTTT.

The rearrangement links TRBV30 to TRBJ1-2, with 9 bases matching TRBD1. CDR3 length equals 13 residues. Losses at the gene ends were 3 bases for V and 4 bases for J; bases not matched to a gene: 3. Germline CDR1 GTSNPN, CDR2 SVGIG (reference sequence). CDR3 bases: TGTGCCTGGAGACAGGGGGCGGTCTATGGCTACACCTTC. Encoded protein: CAWRQGAVYGYTF.

The chain is built from TRBV30 and TRBJ2-3, with 16 bases identical to TRBD2. The germline V gene encodes CDR1 GTSNPN and CDR2 SVGIG (reference sequence). V shed 1 base and J 3 bases; nucleotides not matched to a gene: 16. The length of the CDR3 is 21 residues. The CDR3: CAWSGGLAGGPTKLYTDTQYF. The CDR3 region has the DNA TGTGCCTGGAGTGGGGGACTAGCGGGGGGGCCGACCAAGTTGTATACAGATACGCAGTATTTT.

The chain links TRBV9 to TRBJ2-2; TRBD2 is a possible D gene (5 bases). Germline-derived CDR1 and CDR2 are SGDLS and YYNGEE. This CDR3 region has 15 residues. V lost 0 bases and J lost 6, with 12 bases in between. In DNA form, the CDR3 reads TGTGCCAGCAGCGTAGATGTGGGGAGTGCCGGGGAGCTGTTTTTT. It yields the protein CASSVDVGSAGELFF.

This clone was detected only a few times. The chain employs TRBV6-5 and TRBJ2-7, with TRBD1 as a possible D gene (5 bases). The CDR3 totals 13 residues. V was trimmed by 5 bases and J by 4 bases, leaving 12 bases between them. Germline values: CDR1 MNHEY, CDR2 SVGAGI. The CDR3 is CASSDQGQYEQYV. CDR3 in DNA: TGTGCCAGCAGTGATCAGGGTCAATACGAGCAGTACGTC.

The chain uses TRBV5-6 and TRBJ2-5, with D maybe TRBD1 (5 bases). The CDR3 has 13 amino acids. V dropped 4 bases and J dropped 5 bases, with 12 bases sitting between them. CDR1 is SGHDT, CDR2 YYEEEE, per germline. CDR3 sequence reads: CASSGDSSETQYF. The CDR3 nucleotides are TGTGCCAGCAGCGGAGACAGTAGCGAGACCCAGTACTTC.

The CDR3, as DNA: TGCGCCAGCAGCGGGGGACAGAGGAATTCACCCCTCCACTTT. As protein: CASSGGQRNSPLHF. The chain carries TRBV5-1 and TRBJ1-6, with TRBD1 identical over 7 bases. The CDR3 sequence is 14 residues long. In germline, CDR1 is SGHRS, CDR2 YFSETQ. The V and J ends lost 4 bases and 7 bases, in that order; junction bases with no gene match: 5.

This chain joins TRBV19 and TRBJ2-4; the match to TRBD1 covers 9 bases. V was pared by 4 bases and J by 8 bases, with 3 bases of the junction left unmatched. The CDR3 spans 13 residues. The germline gives CDR1 LNHDA, CDR2 SQIVND (reference sequence). The CDR3, as DNA: TGTGCCAGTAGTAACCGGGACAGGGACATTCAGTACTTC. It encodes CASSNRDRDIQYF.

The chain combines TRBV11-2 with TRBJ1-3; a possible D gene is TRBD1 (6 bases). Germline V gene lookup returns CDR1 SGHAT and CDR2 FQNNGV. V gave up 0 bases and J gave up 4 bases, with 10 bases separating them. The CDR3 is 15 amino acids. CDR3 coding DNA: TGTGCCAGCAGCTTAGAACAGGGAAAGGGAAACACCATATATTTT. Translated: CASSLEQGKGNTIYF.

V gene TRBV2 combines with J gene TRBJ1-6, with 8 bases that match TRBD1. V lost 6 bases, J lost 7 bases, and 5 bases stayed unmatched. The CDR3 length is 14 residues. CDR1 SNHLY and CDR2 FYNNEI come from the germline V gene. The CDR3 DNA sequence: TGTGCCAGCAGCAGGACAGGGCAAAATTCACCCCTCCACTTT. It translates to CASSRTGQNSPLHF. The whole variable domain, remainder taken from reference TRBV2 and TRBJ1-6, is EPEVTQTPSHQVTQMGQEVILRCVPISNHLYFYWYRQILGQKVEFLVSFYNNEISEKSEIFDDQFSVERPDGSNFTLKIRSTKLEDSAMYFCASSRTGQNSPLHFGNGTRLTVT.

CDR3 DNA: TGCGCCAGCAGCTTACTTTTCGGTCAGCCCCAGCATTTT. This codes for CASSLLFGQPQHF. J is TRBJ1-5 and V is TRBV5-1; D is unclear. Germline loops: CDR1 SGHRS, CDR2 YFSETQ. Trimming removed 2 bases at V and 6 bases at J, with 9 bases between. The CDR3 has 13 amino acids.

This clone was seen just once. V usage is TRBV5-4 and J usage is TRBJ2-5, with 8 bases aligning to TRBD2. Trimming at V came to 4 bases and at J to 1 base, leaving 3 bases not matched to a gene. The length of the CDR3 is 14 residues. CDR1 is SGHNT, CDR2 YYREEE, per germline (reference sequence). This CDR3 reads CASSLSGGQETQYF. As DNA, the CDR3 is TGTGCCAGCAGCCTCAGCGGGGGCCAAGAGACCCAGTACTTC. Supplemented by reference TRBV5-4 and TRBJ2-5, the full variable domain reads ETGVTQSPTHLIKTRGQQVTLRCSSQSGHNTVSWYQQALGQGPQFIFQYYREEENGRGNFPPRFSGLQFPNYSSELNVNALELDDSALYLCASSLSGGQETQYFGPGTRLLVL.

This clone turned up a few times. This sequence joins TRBV29-1 and TRBJ2-1, with TRBD2 as a possible D gene (7 bases). Germline V gene data show CDR1 as SQVTM and CDR2 as ANQGSEA. The CDR3 contains 11 residues. V was shortened by 7 bases and J by 10 bases, with 14 bases between the two germline ends. The DNA for the CDR3 is TGCAGCGCTGGGGGGGCCCGAGAGCAGTTCTTC. Protein product: CSAGGAREQFF.

This chain joins TRBV18 and TRBJ1-3; D is unresolved. The CDR3 is 14 residues long. CDR1 and CDR2 from the germline V gene are KGHSH and LQKENI. V lost 7 bases and J 1 base, leaving 11 bases between the germline ends. In nucleotides, the CDR3 is TGTGCCAGCTACGGACGGAGGTCTGGAAACACCATATATTTT. It specifies CASYGRRSGNTIYF.

The V and J genes are TRBV18 and TRBJ1-1, with 7 bases that match TRBD1. The germline gives CDR1 KGHSH, CDR2 LQKENI. This CDR3 spans 15 amino acids. V lost 6 bases and J lost 1; bases outside the gene matches: 8. The CDR3 nucleotides are TGTGCCAGCTCGCGGAGTGGACAGGCGAACACTGAAGCTTTCTTT. It specifies CASSRSGQANTEAFF.

CDR3 region: CASSALRGRVANQPQHF. CDR3 nucleotides: TGTGCCAGCAGTGCCCTCCGGGGGAGGGTCGCCAATCAGCCCCAGCATTTT. The chain combines TRBV6-4 with TRBJ1-5; tentatively, D is TRBD1 (5 bases). The CDR3 covers 17 residues. Trimming removed 4 bases from V and 3 bases from J, with 19 bases in between. CDR1 is MRHNA, CDR2 SNTAGT, per germline.

The rearrangement links TRBV2 to TRBJ2-1; 7 bases are a match to TRBD1. Germline V gives CDR1 SNHLY, CDR2 FYNNEI. This CDR3 is built from 12 residues. The junction had 1 base not matched to a gene; V was cut back by 5 bases and J by 6 bases. The CDR3 protein is CASSRDSNEQFF. DNA for the CDR3: TGTGCCAGCAGTCGGGACAGCAATGAGCAGTTCTTC.

This chain joins TRBV9 and TRBJ1-3, with D possibly being TRBD1 (6 bases). The V end was cut by 4 bases, the J end by 0 bases, with 14 bases between. CDR1 and CDR2 (germline): SGDLS, YYNGEE. This CDR3 has 16 amino acids. The CDR3 spells CASSFERTASGNTIYF. The CDR3 nucleotides read TGTGCCAGCAGCTTTGAGAGGACAGCCTCTGGAAACACCATATATTTT.

The chain recombines TRBV5-1 with TRBJ2-7; TRBD1 is a possible D gene (6 bases). There are 17 residues in the CDR3. CDR1 and CDR2 from the germline V gene are SGHRS and YFSETQ. Trimming left V 0 bases short and J 4 bases short, with 20 bases between. The CDR3 here is CASSLAAYKQGLYEQYV. DNA of the CDR3: TGCGCCAGCAGCTTGGCCGCCTACAAACAGGGTTTGTACGAGCAGTACGTC.

This chain uses TRBV13 with TRBJ2-2, with a weak D call TRBD2 (5 bases). Germline V gene sequence: CDR1 PRHDT, CDR2 FYEKMQ (reference sequence). This CDR3 comprises 15 residues. Trimming removed 5 bases at V and 0 bases at J, with 10 bases between. The DNA of the CDR3 is TGTGCCAGCAGCCAGCGGATAGCGAACACCGGGGAGCTGTTTTTT. Protein product: CASSQRIANTGELFF.